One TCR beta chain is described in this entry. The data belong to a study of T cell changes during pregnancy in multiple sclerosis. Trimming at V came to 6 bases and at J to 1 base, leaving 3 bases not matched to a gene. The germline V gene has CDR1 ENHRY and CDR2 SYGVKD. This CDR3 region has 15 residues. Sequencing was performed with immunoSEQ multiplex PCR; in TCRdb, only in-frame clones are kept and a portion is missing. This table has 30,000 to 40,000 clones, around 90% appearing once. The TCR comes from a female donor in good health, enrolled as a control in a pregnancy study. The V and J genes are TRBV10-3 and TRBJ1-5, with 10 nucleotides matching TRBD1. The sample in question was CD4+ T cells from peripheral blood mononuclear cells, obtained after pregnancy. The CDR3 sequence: CAISAGQGSNQPQHF. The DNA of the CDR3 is TGTGCCATCAGCGCGGGACAGGGGAGCAATCAGCCCCAGCATTTT.